A selection of T cell receptor beta chains follows, all from one sample in a study of cytomegalovirus exposure and HLA in healthy donors. Clones were read by immunoSEQ multiplex PCR, and TCRdb kept only the in-frame ones, dropping some. Of roughly 120,000 clones listed, around 81% are singletons. Material for sequencing was PBMCs. These receptors were collected from a woman aged 40 to 49 in good health and CMV-seronegative. Each CDR3 is given with its conserved first and last residue. D genes are given only for firm matches. The listing skips clone size in some rows; elsewhere it reads once, few, many or a size class.

clone size: -
V gene: TRBV2
J gene: TRBJ2-7
D gene: TRBD1
CDR3 protein: CASSGRIEGTGYEQYF
CDR3 DNA: TGTGCCAGCAGTGGAAGAATCGAAGGGACAGGTTACGAGCAGTACTTC

clone size: few
V gene: TRBV6-1
J gene: TRBJ1-1
D gene: -
CDR3 protein: CASILNTEAFF
CDR3 DNA: TGTGCCAGCATTTTAAACACTGAAGCTTTCTTT

clone size: -
V gene: TRBV7-2
J gene: TRBJ2-7
D gene: -
CDR3 protein: CASSSVSGSSYEQYF
CDR3 DNA: TGTGCCAGCAGCTCCGTCTCGGGGAGCTCCTACGAGCAGTACTTC

clone size: -
V gene: TRBV9
J gene: TRBJ1-1
D gene: TRBD1
CDR3 protein: CASSSTGAEAFF
CDR3 DNA: TGTGCCAGCAGCTCCACAGGGGCCGAAGCTTTCTTT

clone size: -
V gene: TRBV6-5
J gene: TRBJ2-7
D gene: TRBD1
CDR3 protein: CASSYRGQGYEQYF
CDR3 DNA: TGTGCCAGCAGTTACAGGGGACAGGGCTACGAGCAGTACTTC

clone size: -
V gene: TRBV18
J gene: TRBJ2-7
D gene: -
CDR3 protein: CASSPLKQGVGEQYF
CDR3 DNA: TGTGCCAGCTCACCATTAAAACAGGGCGTAGGCGAGCAGTACTTC

clone size: -
V gene: TRBV5-4
J gene: TRBJ2-5
D gene: TRBD2
CDR3 protein: CASSSGLAGQETQYF
CDR3 DNA: TGTGCCAGCAGCTCGGGACTAGCGGGGCAAGAGACCCAGTACTTC

clone size: -
V gene: TRBV6-5
J gene: TRBJ2-7
D gene: -
CDR3 protein: CASRPGQLSSYEQYF
CDR3 DNA: TGTGCCAGCAGACCAGGACAGCTGAGCTCCTACGAGCAGTACTTC

clone size: few
V gene: TRBV6-1
J gene: TRBJ1-2
D gene: -
CDR3 protein: CASSGEGIYGYTF
CDR3 DNA: TGTGCCAGCAGTGGGGAGGGTATCTATGGCTACACCTTC

clone size: -
V gene: TRBV9
J gene: TRBJ1-2
D gene: -
CDR3 protein: CASSPQPAGANYGYTF
CDR3 DNA: TGTGCCAGCAGCCCCCAACCGGCGGGGGCAAACTATGGCTACACCTTC

clone size: -
V gene: TRBV5-8
J gene: TRBJ1-2
D gene: -
CDR3 protein: CASRLSGGVAYGYTF
CDR3 DNA: TGTGCCAGCAGACTGTCCGGGGGGGTGGCCTATGGCTACACCTTC

clone size: once
V gene: TRBV19
J gene: TRBJ1-2
D gene: -
CDR3 protein: CATETGYNGYTF
CDR3 DNA: TGTGCCACTGAAACAGGGTACAATGGCTACACCTTC

clone size: -
V gene: TRBV5-1
J gene: TRBJ2-1
D gene: TRBD1
CDR3 protein: CASSLVLFGTGSYNEQFF
CDR3 DNA: TGCGCCAGCAGCTTGGTCCTTTTCGGGACAGGGTCTTATAATGAGCAGTTCTTC

clone size: few
V gene: TRBV6-4
J gene: TRBJ2-1
D gene: TRBD1
CDR3 protein: CASSDSQGAYNEQFF
CDR3 DNA: TGTGCCAGCAGTGACTCACAGGGGGCTTACAATGAGCAGTTCTTC

clone size: once
V gene: TRBV18
J gene: TRBJ2-3
D gene: TRBD2
CDR3 protein: CASSPPSGGYSTDTQYF
CDR3 DNA: TGTGCCAGCTCACCACCAAGCGGGGGGTATAGCACAGATACGCAGTATTTT

clone size: -
V gene: TRBV6-1
J gene: TRBJ2-7
D gene: TRBD1
CDR3 protein: CASTGTDYSYEQYF
CDR3 DNA: TGTGCCAGCACCGGGACAGATTACTCCTACGAGCAGTACTTC

clone size: once
V gene: TRBV9
J gene: TRBJ1-2
D gene: -
CDR3 protein: CARGRGGYGYTF
CDR3 DNA: TGTGCCAGGGGGAGGGGGGGCTATGGCTACACCTTC

clone size: -
V gene: TRBV28
J gene: TRBJ1-2
D gene: -
CDR3 protein: CASSPSTGQIYGYTF
CDR3 DNA: TGTGCCAGCAGTCCCTCGACAGGACAAATCTATGGCTACACCTTC

clone size: -
V gene: TRBV7-8
J gene: TRBJ2-7
D gene: TRBD2
CDR3 protein: CASSLPPSGSYEQYF
CDR3 DNA: TGTGCCAGCAGCTTACCTCCTAGCGGGAGCTACGAGCAGTACTTC

clone size: -
V gene: TRBV15
J gene: TRBJ1-1
D gene: -
CDR3 protein: CATSSGQGNTEAFF
CDR3 DNA: TGTGCCACCAGCAGCGGACAAGGGAACACTGAAGCTTTCTTT

clone size: -
V gene: TRBV30
J gene: TRBJ2-7
D gene: -
CDR3 protein: CAWSVPGHEQYF
CDR3 DNA: TGTGCCTGGAGTGTACCTGGGCACGAGCAGTACTTC

clone size: -
V gene: TRBV2
J gene: TRBJ1-1
D gene: -
CDR3 protein: CASSEARGNTEAFF
CDR3 DNA: TGTGCCAGCAGTGAAGCCAGGGGGAACACTGAAGCTTTCTTT

clone size: -
V gene: TRBV7-6
J gene: TRBJ2-7
D gene: -
CDR3 protein: CASSPKPRGSTYEQYF
CDR3 DNA: TGTGCCAGCAGCCCGAAACCACGGGGTTCTACCTACGAGCAGTACTTC

clone size: once
V gene: TRBV19
J gene: TRBJ1-2
D gene: -
CDR3 protein: CASRGLANYGYTF
CDR3 DNA: TGTGCCAGCCGGGGGTTAGCTAACTATGGCTACACCTTC

clone size: few
V gene: TRBV4-3
J gene: TRBJ1-1
D gene: -
CDR3 protein: CASSQGPTGLNTEAFF
CDR3 DNA: TGCGCCAGCAGCCAAGGCCCGACAGGACTGAACACTGAAGCTTTCTTT

clone size: -
V gene: TRBV7-9
J gene: TRBJ1-1
D gene: -
CDR3 protein: CASSQTEEAFF
CDR3 DNA: TGTGCCAGCAGCCAAACAGAAGAAGCTTTCTTT

clone size: -
V gene: TRBV27
J gene: TRBJ2-7
D gene: -
CDR3 protein: CASSFSWTDQREQYF
CDR3 DNA: TGTGCCAGCAGTTTTAGTTGGACAGACCAACGAGAGCAGTACTTC

clone size: -
V gene: TRBV27
J gene: TRBJ1-1
D gene: -
CDR3 protein: CASSLLAGMEAFF
CDR3 DNA: TGTGCCAGCAGTTTATTGGCAGGGATGGAAGCTTTCTTT

clone size: -
V gene: TRBV5-1
J gene: TRBJ2-7
D gene: -
CDR3 protein: CASSLSSGETYEQYF
CDR3 DNA: TGCGCCAGCAGCTTGAGTTCAGGGGAAACCTACGAGCAGTACTTC

clone size: -
V gene: TRBV6-5
J gene: TRBJ2-3
D gene: TRBD1
CDR3 protein: CASSYGDRLWDTQYF
CDR3 DNA: TGTGCCAGCAGTTACGGGGACAGACTGTGGGATACGCAGTATTTT

clone size: -
V gene: TRBV19
J gene: TRBJ2-7
D gene: -
CDR3 protein: CASSMASSYEQYF
CDR3 DNA: TGTGCCAGTAGTATGGCCAGCTCCTACGAGCAGTACTTC

clone size: -
V gene: TRBV7-9
J gene: TRBJ1-1
D gene: TRBD1
CDR3 protein: CASSYEGQLNTEAFF
CDR3 DNA: TGTGCCAGCAGCTACGAGGGACAGTTGAACACTGAAGCTTTCTTT

clone size: -
V gene: TRBV2
J gene: TRBJ2-7
D gene: -
CDR3 protein: CASGQYPPEQYF
CDR3 DNA: TGTGCCAGCGGACAGTATCCCCCGGAGCAGTACTTC

clone size: few
V gene: TRBV2
J gene: TRBJ1-1
D gene: -
CDR3 protein: CASSEVAGNTEAFF
CDR3 DNA: TGTGCCAGCAGTGAAGTCGCAGGGAACACTGAAGCTTTCTTT

clone size: -
V gene: TRBV27
J gene: TRBJ2-7
D gene: TRBD1
CDR3 protein: CASSRYRGTYEQYF
CDR3 DNA: TGTGCCAGCAGTAGATACAGGGGGACCTACGAGCAGTACTTC

clone size: -
V gene: TRBV28
J gene: TRBJ1-2
D gene: -
CDR3 protein: CASSLQPRQSYGYTF
CDR3 DNA: TGTGCCAGCAGTTTACAACCCAGACAGAGCTATGGCTACACCTTC

clone size: -
V gene: TRBV7-2
J gene: TRBJ2-1
D gene: -
CDR3 protein: CASSYASAYNEQFF
CDR3 DNA: TGTGCCAGCAGTTATGCTAGCGCGTACAATGAGCAGTTCTTC

clone size: -
V gene: TRBV25-1
J gene: TRBJ1-4
D gene: TRBD1
CDR3 protein: CASSPPSGTEGEKLFF
CDR3 DNA: TGTGCCAGCAGCCCCCCCTCCGGGACAGAGGGTGAAAAACTGTTTTTT

clone size: -
V gene: TRBV5-1
J gene: TRBJ1-2
D gene: -
CDR3 protein: CASSFVQGQGYGYTF
CDR3 DNA: TGCGCCAGCAGCTTTGTACAGGGTCAGGGCTATGGCTACACCTTC

clone size: -
V gene: TRBV5-6
J gene: TRBJ1-2
D gene: TRBD1
CDR3 protein: CASSQGQVYGYTF
CDR3 DNA: TGTGCCAGCAGCCAGGGACAGGTTTATGGCTACACCTTC

clone size: -
V gene: TRBV2
J gene: TRBJ2-1
D gene: TRBD2
CDR3 protein: CASSPRTSGSIDEQFF
CDR3 DNA: TGTGCCAGCAGTCCTCGGACTAGCGGGAGTATCGATGAGCAGTTCTTC